The sample holds many counts of the clone carrying this T cell receptor (beta chain). Its antigen is undetermined. The source of the sample is a study of T cells in Graves' hyperthyroidism and ophthalmopathy. General observations from the study: Ophthalmopathy got predicted by the model a median roughly six months before its onset. Using 13 V-J features, a model discriminated ophthalmopathy from stable hyperthyroidism.

Exclusion of patients followed from uncontrolled infection, other autoimmune disease, pregnancy or lactation. Diagnosing involved the use of clinical symptoms, serum thyroxine and TRAb, thyroid ultrasound and orbital computed tomography. TCR beta CDR3 region amplification was performed from RNA transcripts. Carried out on the TCR CDR3, a first-round RT-PCR used the HTBI primer set. TCRdb reanalysed the multiplex PCR reads using MiXCR and keeps one entry per CDR3 protein. The repertoire includes approximately 500,000 distinct CDR3 sequences, around 42% of them detected once, and roughly 8.2% sits in the top ten. From germline, CDR1 is WSHSY and CDR2 SAAADI. The CDR3 is 14 residues long. The V segment lost 5 bases and the J segment 4 bases; nucleotides outside the gene matches: 6.

Sequencing input: peripheral blood or thyroid tissue (not recorded which). This sequence was found in a woman under 30 with Graves' hyperthyroidism. This chain uses TRBV10-2 with TRBJ2-5, with 8 bases matching TRBD2. CDR3 nucleotide sequence: TGCGCCAGCAGTACCAGCGGGAGTAGAGAGACCCAGTACTTC. It codes for CASSTSGSRETQYF.